These 10 T cell receptor beta chains share one sample of origin, sequenced in a study of blood T cell repertoires in COVID-19. The data were produced by immunoSEQ multiplex PCR, yet TCRdb's version contains in-frame clones alone and is incomplete. The table shows just over 50,000 clones, with roughly 84% occurring only once. The sample consisted of peripheral blood. These receptors all stem from a human donor with active COVID-19. The donor label of this sample is uncertain.

The V and J genes are TRBV5-6 and TRBJ1-5; 8 positions agree with TRBD1. Germline assignment: CDR1 SGHDT and CDR2 YYEEEE. There are 17 residues in the CDR3. V lost 0 bases and J lost 2; bases outside the gene matches: 7. The CDR3 is CASSLAGRGRGNQPQHF. The CDR3 bases are TGTGCCAGCAGCTTGGCCGGCAGGGGGCGCGGCAATCAGCCCCAGCATTTT. The whole variable domain, filled in from reference TRBV5-6 and TRBJ1-5, reads DAGVTQSPTHLIKTRGQQVTLRCSPKSGHDTVSWYQQALGQGPQFIFQYYEEEERQRGNFPDRFSGHQFPNYSSELNVNALLLGDSALYLCASSLAGRGRGNQPQHFGDGTRLSIL.

This rearrangement joins TRBV6-2 or TRBV6-3 to TRBJ2-1, with TRBD2 matching 11 bases. Germline V gene data show CDR1 as MNHEY and CDR2 as SVGEGT. The ends lost 2 bases at V and 7 bases at J; junction bases unmatched: 7. The CDR3 extends over 16 amino acids. The CDR3 here is CASSYPGLAALNEQFF. Written as DNA, the CDR3 is TGTGCCAGCAGTTACCCGGGACTAGCGGCTCTTAATGAGCAGTTCTTC.

The chain links TRBV10-3 to TRBJ1-1; D is unresolved. The CDR3 covers 12 residues. The germline gives CDR1 ENHRY, CDR2 SYGVKD. V shed 5 bases and J shed 3 bases, with 7 bases lying between them. CDR3 DNA: TGTGCCATCAGTCGGGAGCACACTGAAGCTTTCTTT. Its translation: CAISREHTEAFF.

V and J are TRBV19 and TRBJ1-1; 8 nucleotides line up with TRBD1. The length of the CDR3 is 15 residues. Germline CDR1 reads LNHDA; CDR2 reads SQIVND (reference sequence). Losses at the gene ends were 3 bases for V and 4 bases for J; bases not matched to a gene: 7. This CDR3 is CASSILITGGTEAFF. The DNA for the CDR3 is TGTGCCAGTAGTATCCTGATAACAGGGGGCACTGAAGCTTTCTTT.

This sequence joins TRBV19 and TRBJ2-5; TRBD2 agrees at 10 bases. With 5 bases clipped from V and 3 bases from J, the junction kept 9 bases outside the gene matches. Germline values: CDR1 LNHDA, CDR2 SQIVND (reference sequence). The CDR3 is made up of 16 amino acids. In nucleotides, the CDR3 is TGTGCCAGTAGTTCACCAACTAGCGGGGAGAAAGAGACCCAGTACTTC. Amino acids: CASSSPTSGEKETQYF.

The chain employs TRBV18 and TRBJ2-3, with D perhaps matching TRBD2 (5 bases). Between the trimmed V and J ends, which lost 3 bases and 0 bases, there was a span of 28 bases. This CDR3 is 21 amino acids long. Germline V gene data show CDR1 as KGHSH and CDR2 as LQKENI. In nucleotides, the CDR3 is TGTGCCAGCTCACCTACCTACCTTAACGCGGGCCCCTTTGCTAGCACAGATACGCAGTATTTT. Protein: CASSPTYLNAGPFASTDTQYF. Filled out from reference TRBV18 and TRBJ2-3, the complete variable domain reads NAGVMQNPRHLVRRRGQEARLRCSPMKGHSHVYWYRQLPEEGLKFMVYLQKENIIDESGMPKERFSAEFPKEGPSILRIQQVVRGDSAAYFCASSPTYLNAGPFASTDTQYFGPGTRLTVL.

The chain uses TRBV7-9 and TRBJ1-4; 7 nucleotides agree with TRBD1. CDR3 length equals 15 residues. CDR1 is SEHNR, CDR2 FQNEAQ, per germline (reference sequence). Losses at the gene ends were 5 bases for V and 3 bases for J; bases not matched to a gene: 6. The CDR3 DNA follows: TGTGCCAGCAGCCCAACACAGGGGCCTAATGAAAAACTGTTTTTT. Encoded protein: CASSPTQGPNEKLFF.

In this sample, this clone turned up once. The V gene is TRBV7-2, the J gene TRBJ2-3; possible D gene TRBD2, 6 bases. The CDR3 totals 17 residues. Trimming took off 4 bases at V and 3 bases at J, with 20 bases between the two ends. Germline V gene data show CDR1 as SGHTA and CDR2 as FQGNSA. DNA for the CDR3: TGTGCCAGCAGCTCTCGGGTCCTACGCGGGGAGACAGATACGCAGTATTTT. It encodes CASSSRVLRGETDTQYF.

This clone was observed a handful of times. The chain uses TRBV6-4 and TRBJ1-6; D is unclear. V was trimmed by 8 bases and J by 0 bases, leaving 11 bases between them. The CDR3 is 15 amino acids. The germline CDR1 and CDR2 sequences are MRHNA and SNTAGT. Written as DNA, the CDR3 is TGTGCCAGCCGTCCAGGCAGCTCCTATAATTCACCCCTCCACTTT. It encodes CASRPGSSYNSPLHF.

This clone showed up just a few times. The rearrangement links TRBV11-3 to TRBJ1-6; D is unclear. The germline V and J ends were trimmed by 1 base and 11 bases, with 9 bases remaining between them. CDR3 length equals 13 residues. Germline V gene data show CDR1 as SGHNT and CDR2 as YENEEA. The CDR3, as DNA: TGTGCCAGCAGCTTAGGGGCAGCTGCACCCCTCCACTTT. Its protein is CASSLGAAAPLHF.